The next 10 T cell receptor beta chains were all read from a single sample in a study of T cells expressing NK-cell markers (dated by TCRdb to about 2020). Libraries were constructed by 5' RACE. The reads were generated on an Illumina HiSeq 2000. Through TCRdb reprocessing, the reads give one entry per CDR3 protein sequence; DNA is omitted. Per the sample table, the count is about 440,000 distinct CDR3 sequences. Approximately 6.8% of the sample is taken by the ten largest. The sample comprised blood T cells: a sorted CD56 or NKG2C T cell subset, CD4+ or CD8+ T cells, or bulk PBMC T cells (not recorded which). The receptors here all came from a woman aged 18 to 75 in good health.

The CDR3 sequence is CASSSPGQSNYEQYF. The V and J genes are TRBV6-2 or TRBV6-3 and TRBJ2-7; TCRdb outputs TRBD1, but without DNA this stays unchecked. Germline CDR1 is MNHEY and CDR2 is SVGEGT. This CDR3 is 15 amino acids long.

This chain links TRBV12-3 or TRBV12-4 with TRBJ1-1; TCRdb names TRBD1, which stays unverified in the absence of DNA. The CDR3 extends over 14 amino acids. The CDR3 loop reads CASSTQGAHTEAFF.

The chain joins TRBV29-1 to TRBJ1-1; the TRBD1 assignment by TCRdb is unverifiable without DNA. Germline V CDR1 and CDR2: SQVTM, ANQGSEA. The CDR3 runs to 13 residues. CDR3 protein: CSTRGGGNTEAFF.

The chain recombines TRBV12-3 or TRBV12-4 with TRBJ2-5; TCRdb gives TRBD2 as the D gene, but with no DNA this cannot be confirmed. The CDR3 is 16 residues long. The CDR3 spells CASSPSLGHGQETQYF.

CDR3 sequence reads: CASSWAGLDGYTF. The V call is TRBV7-8, the J call TRBJ1-2; TCRdb picks TRBD1, but there is no DNA to check that call. The CDR3 is made up of 13 amino acids. Looked up from germline, CDR1 is SGHVS and CDR2 is FQNEAQ.

The CDR3: CSAQLGGISYEQYF. This sequence joins TRBV20-1 and TRBJ2-7. CDR1 is DFQATT and CDR2 is SNEGSKA in the germline V gene (reference sequence). The CDR3 has 14 amino acids.

This rearrangement joins TRBV20-1 to TRBJ1-6; TCRdb designates TRBD1, a call that cannot be tested without DNA. This CDR3 region has 13 residues. The V gene's germline CDR1 is DFQATT and CDR2 SNEGSKA (reference sequence). This chain's CDR3 is CSASGTGNSPLHF.

V is TRBV5-4 and J is TRBJ1-5. The CDR3 loop spans 14 amino acids. From germline, CDR1 is SGHNT and CDR2 YYREEE (reference sequence). This CDR3 is CASSLAGGDQPQHF.

The chain is built from TRBV4-3 and TRBJ2-2; the D call from TCRdb, TRBD1, cannot be confirmed without DNA. The CDR3 runs 15 residues. Germline CDR1 and CDR2: LGHNA and YSLEER. The CDR3 sequence: CASSQRQYNTGELFF.

This rearrangement joins TRBV7-7 to TRBJ2-7; TCRdb calls TRBD1, which cannot be checked without DNA. Per germline, CDR1 SSHAT and CDR2 FNYEAQ (reference sequence). This CDR3 is 15 amino acids long. The chain's CDR3 is CASSQGDGVSYEQYF.